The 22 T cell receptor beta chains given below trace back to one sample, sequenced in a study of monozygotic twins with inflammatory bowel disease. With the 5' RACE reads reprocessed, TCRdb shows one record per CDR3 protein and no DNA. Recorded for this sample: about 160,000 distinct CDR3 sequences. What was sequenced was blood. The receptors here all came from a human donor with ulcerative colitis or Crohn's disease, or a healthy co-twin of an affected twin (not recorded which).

The CDR3 loop reads CASSLDGSTGELFF. The gene calls are TRBV5-1 and TRBJ2-2. The germline gives CDR1 SGHRS, CDR2 YFSETQ. CDR3 length: 14 residues.

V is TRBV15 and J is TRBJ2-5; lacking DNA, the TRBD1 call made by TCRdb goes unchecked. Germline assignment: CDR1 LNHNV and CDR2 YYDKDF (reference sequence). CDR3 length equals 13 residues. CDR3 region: CATSRAKGETQYF.

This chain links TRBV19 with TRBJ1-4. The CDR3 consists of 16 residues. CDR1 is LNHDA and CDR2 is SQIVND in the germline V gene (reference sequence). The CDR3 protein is CASSIGSSATNEKLFF.

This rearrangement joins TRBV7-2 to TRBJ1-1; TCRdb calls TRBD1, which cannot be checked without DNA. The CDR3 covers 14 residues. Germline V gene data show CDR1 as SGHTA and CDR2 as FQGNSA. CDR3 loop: CASSLGGGNTEAFF.

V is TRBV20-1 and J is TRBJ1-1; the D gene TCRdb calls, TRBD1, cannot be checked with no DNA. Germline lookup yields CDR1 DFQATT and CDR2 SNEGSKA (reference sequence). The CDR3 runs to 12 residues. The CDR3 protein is CRASTGPTEAFF.

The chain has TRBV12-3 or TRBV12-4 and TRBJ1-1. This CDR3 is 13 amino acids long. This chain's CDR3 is CASSWQLNTEAFF.

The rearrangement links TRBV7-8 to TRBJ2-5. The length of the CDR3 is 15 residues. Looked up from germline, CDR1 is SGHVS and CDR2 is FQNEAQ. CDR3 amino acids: CASSLAQALQETQYF.

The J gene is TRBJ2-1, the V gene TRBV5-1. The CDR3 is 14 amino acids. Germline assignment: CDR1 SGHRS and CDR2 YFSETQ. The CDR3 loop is CASSWPGSYNEQFF. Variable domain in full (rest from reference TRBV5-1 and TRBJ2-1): KAGVTQTPRYLIKTRGQQVTLSCSPISGHRSVSWYQQTPGQGLQFLFEYFSETQRNKGNFPGRFSGRQFSNSRSEMNVSTLELGDSALYLCASSWPGSYNEQFFGPGTRLTVL.

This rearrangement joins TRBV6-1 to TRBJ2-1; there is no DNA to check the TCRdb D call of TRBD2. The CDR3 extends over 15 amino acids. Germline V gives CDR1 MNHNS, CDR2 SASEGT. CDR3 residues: CASSDGTSDGYEQFF.

CDR3 sequence: CASSTRTSGYNEQFF. The chain is built from TRBV13 and TRBJ2-1; TCRdb gives TRBD2 as the D gene, but with no DNA this cannot be confirmed. CDR1 and CDR2 from the germline V gene are PRHDT and FYEKMQ (reference sequence). The CDR3 length is 15 residues.

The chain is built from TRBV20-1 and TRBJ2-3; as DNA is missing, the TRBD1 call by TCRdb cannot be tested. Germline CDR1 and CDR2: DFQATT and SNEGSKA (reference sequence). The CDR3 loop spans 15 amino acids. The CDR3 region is CSTHTARDSTDTQYF.

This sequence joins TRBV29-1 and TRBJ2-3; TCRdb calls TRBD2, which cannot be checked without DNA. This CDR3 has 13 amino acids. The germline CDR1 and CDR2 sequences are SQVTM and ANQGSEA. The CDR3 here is CSVRVAGLDTQYF.

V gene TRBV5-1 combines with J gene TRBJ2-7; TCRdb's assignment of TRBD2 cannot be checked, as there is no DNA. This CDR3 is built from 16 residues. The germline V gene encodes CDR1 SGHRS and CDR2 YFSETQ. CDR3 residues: CASSLGSGIGSYEQYF.

CDR3 residues: CASGRQGNTGELFF. The gene calls are TRBV2 and TRBJ2-2; the D call of TRBD1 rests on TCRdb alone, since no DNA is present to check it. The germline V gene encodes CDR1 SNHLY and CDR2 FYNNEI. The length of the CDR3 is 14 residues.

CDR3 in amino acids: CASSPGGPLNTGELFF. The J gene is TRBJ2-2, the V gene TRBV5-1; the D gene TCRdb calls, TRBD2, cannot be checked with no DNA. Per germline, CDR1 SGHRS and CDR2 YFSETQ. The CDR3 is made up of 16 amino acids. The variable domain in full, with the rest retrieved from reference TRBV5-1 and TRBJ2-2, is KAGVTQTPRYLIKTRGQQVTLSCSPISGHRSVSWYQQTPGQGLQFLFEYFSETQRNKGNFPGRFSGRQFSNSRSEMNVSTLELGDSALYLCASSPGGPLNTGELFFGEGSRLTVL.

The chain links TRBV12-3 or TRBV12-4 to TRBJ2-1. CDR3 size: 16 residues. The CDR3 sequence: CASRDTGYSLANEQFF.

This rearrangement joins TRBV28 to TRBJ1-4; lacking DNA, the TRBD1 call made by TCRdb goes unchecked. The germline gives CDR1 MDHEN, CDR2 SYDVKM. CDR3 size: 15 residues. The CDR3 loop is CASSPGGDGNEKLFF.

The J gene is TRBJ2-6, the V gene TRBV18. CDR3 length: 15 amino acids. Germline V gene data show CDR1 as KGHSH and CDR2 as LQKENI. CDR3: CASSPTTPGANVLTF.

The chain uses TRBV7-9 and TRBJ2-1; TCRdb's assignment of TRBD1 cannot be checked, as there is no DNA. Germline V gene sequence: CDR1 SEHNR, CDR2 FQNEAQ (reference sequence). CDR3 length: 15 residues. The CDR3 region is CASSLWTGGVDEQFF.

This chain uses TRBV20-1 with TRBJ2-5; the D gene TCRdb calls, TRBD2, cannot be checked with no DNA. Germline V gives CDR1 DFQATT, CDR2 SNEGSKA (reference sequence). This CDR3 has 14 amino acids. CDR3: CSATTSGRLETQYF.

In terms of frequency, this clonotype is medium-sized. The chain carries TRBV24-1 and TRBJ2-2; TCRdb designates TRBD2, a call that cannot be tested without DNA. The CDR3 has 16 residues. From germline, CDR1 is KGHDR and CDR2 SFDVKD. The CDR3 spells CATSDMASGETGELFF.

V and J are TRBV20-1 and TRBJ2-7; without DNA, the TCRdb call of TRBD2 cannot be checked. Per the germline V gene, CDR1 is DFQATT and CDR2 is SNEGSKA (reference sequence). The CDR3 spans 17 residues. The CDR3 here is CSASPTSGSLKSYEQYF.